This is a list of T cell receptor beta chains from one sample in a study of shared clonotypes between healthy human individuals. Repertoires were generated with immunoSEQ multiplex PCR, while TCRdb's copy carries only in-frame clones and drops some. The sample has approximately 100,000 clones; 68% are singletons. Specimen: memory CD8+ T cells sorted from blood. These receptors all stem from a woman between 25 and 40 years old in good health. Both conserved end residues are part of each CDR3. Fields, in order: J gene, clone size, D gene, V gene, CDR3 DNA, CDR3 protein. D genes are given only for firm matches. The size field is filled for only some rows; it gives once, few, many or a size class.

>TRBJ2-7|-|-|TRBV7-8
TGTGCCAGCAGCTTATCCGAACACTACGAGCAGTACTTC
CASSLSEHYEQYF
>TRBJ2-3|-|-|TRBV7-8
TGTGCCAGCAGCTTAAGGGACTCGAGCACAGATACGCAGTATTTT
CASSLRDSSTDTQYF
>TRBJ2-2|-|-|TRBV7-3
TGTGCCAGCGCCAGCTCTCCGGGACTGACGAACACCGGGGAGCTGTTTTTT
CASASSPGLTNTGELFF
>TRBJ2-7|-|TRBD1|TRBV25-1
TGTGCCAGCAGTGGGGTGCCAGGGGGCTCAGAAGGGCACGAGCAGTACTTC
CASSGVPGGSEGHEQYF
>TRBJ2-5|few|-|TRBV28
TGTGCCAGCAGTTGGAGAGGCCTAGAACAAGAGACCCAGTACTTC
CASSWRGLEQETQYF
>TRBJ2-2|-|TRBD1|TRBV5-4
TGTGCCAGCAGCTGGGACAGGGAGAGTTTCGGGGAGCTGTTTTTT
CASSWDRESFGELFF
>TRBJ2-7|-|TRBD2|TRBV18
TGTGCCAGCTCCGAAAGGGGACTAGCGGGAAACTACGAGCAGTACTTC
CASSERGLAGNYEQYF
>TRBJ2-1|-|-|TRBV4-1
TGCGCCAGCAGCCAACTAGTAAGTTTTCATGAGCAGTTCTTC
CASSQLVSFHEQFF
>TRBJ2-3|few|-|TRBV28
TGTGCCAGCTCCACGCCCGGGGAGGGCACAGATACGCAGTATTTT
CASSTPGEGTDTQYF
>TRBJ1-5|-|-|TRBV5-1
TGCGCCAGTCCCGATGGCCAGCCCCAGCATTTT
CASPDGQPQHF
>TRBJ1-2|-|TRBD1|TRBV6-1
TGTGCCAGCAGTCTACGGACAGGGGAACATCATGGCTACACCTTC
CASSLRTGEHHGYTF
>TRBJ2-7|-|-|TRBV27
TGTGCCAGCAGTTTAAGCCTTGGGGCTAGCCCGTTTCCTTACGAGCAGTACTTC
CASSLSLGASPFPYEQYF
>TRBJ2-5|-|-|TRBV28
TGTGCCAGCAGCCCCAAACTAGAGCGGGTTTTCCAAGAGACCCAGTACTTC
CASSPKLERVFQETQYF
>TRBJ1-1|-|-|TRBV30
TGTGCCTGGGACACTAGAGCTGATGAAGCTTTCTTT
CAWDTRADEAFF
>TRBJ2-3|-|TRBD2|TRBV6-4
TGTGCCAGCAGTGAGGGACTAGCGGCCACAGATACGCAGTATTTT
CASSEGLAATDTQYF
>TRBJ1-2|-|-|TRBV7-9
TGTGCCAGCAGCCTAAGGGAAGGCTACACCTTC
CASSLREGYTF
>TRBJ2-2|-|-|TRBV30
TGTGCCTGGAGTCAGAGGGGTTGGCCCGGGGAGCTGTTTTTT
CAWSQRGWPGELFF
>TRBJ2-1|-|-|TRBV9
TGTGCCAGCAGCGTAGCCGGACAAACCAACTCCTACAATGAGCAGTTCTTC
CASSVAGQTNSYNEQFF